One sample yielded the 5 T cell receptor beta chains listed below, sequenced in a study of T cell changes during pregnancy in multiple sclerosis. Repertoires were generated with immunoSEQ multiplex PCR, while TCRdb's copy carries only in-frame clones and drops some. The repertoire holds more than 30,000 clones, with about 90% as singletons. The material sequenced was CD4+ T cells from peripheral blood mononuclear cells, taken in the third trimester of pregnancy. All receptors come from a female donor in good health, enrolled as a control in a pregnancy study.

The chain has TRBV27 and TRBJ1-1, with unresolved D. V was clipped by 2 bases and J by 3 bases, with 16 bases between them. The germline gives CDR1 MNHEY, CDR2 SMNVEV (reference sequence). The CDR3 is 16 residues long. CDR3 loop: CASSLAGVQVDTEAFF. The CDR3 coding sequence is TGTGCCAGCAGTTTAGCCGGGGTTCAGGTGGACACTGAAGCTTTCTTT.

The V and J genes are TRBV25-1 and TRBJ1-3; 9 bases match TRBD1. The germline V gene encodes CDR1 MGHDK and CDR2 SYGVNS. This CDR3 has 15 amino acids. V lost 6 bases, J lost 3 bases, and 6 bases stayed unmatched. CDR3 sequence: CASRSDRGDGNTIYF. CDR3 in DNA: TGTGCCAGCAGATCGGACAGGGGTGATGGAAACACCATATATTTT.

This clone has more than one count but fewer than ten. This rearrangement joins TRBV10-3 to TRBJ1-1, with a weak D call TRBD1 (5 bases). Germline V CDR1 and CDR2: ENHRY, SYGVKD. The V end lost 5 bases, the J end lost 5 bases, and 15 bases lay between the germline ends. This CDR3 contains 14 residues. Written as DNA, the CDR3 is TGTGCCATCAGTCAGGGCACCTTTGGGACTGAAGCTTTCTTT. Its protein is CAISQGTFGTEAFF.

The V and J genes are TRBV30 and TRBJ2-4; possible D gene TRBD1, 5 bases. Germline-derived CDR1 and CDR2 are GTSNPN and SVGIG (reference sequence). This CDR3 is 18 amino acids long. The V end was cut by 0 bases, the J end by 0 bases, with 18 bases between. The CDR3 nucleotides are TGTGCCTGGAGTGTACCCACGAGGACAAGCTTAGCCAAAAACATTCAGTACTTC. Its protein product is CAWSVPTRTSLAKNIQYF. Drawing the rest from reference TRBV30 and TRBJ2-4, the complete variable domain is SQTIHQWPATLVQPVGSPLSLECTVEGTSNPNLYWYRQAAGRGLQLLFYSVGIGQISSEVPQNLSASRPQDRQFILSSKKLLLSDSGFYLCAWSVPTRTSLAKNIQYFGAGTRLSVL.

The rearrangement uses TRBV10-1 and TRBJ1-5, with TRBD1 matching over 7 bases. The CDR3 runs to 15 residues. Germline V lookup: CDR1 WNHNN, CDR2 SYGVQD (reference sequence). Trimming took 6 bases from V and 3 from J; bases not matched to a gene: 8. CDR3 coding DNA: TGCGCCAGCAGCTCTATCACAGGGGACAATCAGCCCCAGCATTTT. Amino acids: CASSSITGDNQPQHF.